This T cell receptor beta chain was recovered during a study of molecular identifiers for immune sequencing clone quantification. Overall study: Four portions were sequenced after RNA from approximately 22,000 or 94,000 naive CD8 cells was split five ways in replicates. Overall study results and limits: A single cell's spiked Jurkat TCR RNA was reportedly detectable among roughly 1 million naive cells.

The authors gated naive CD8 T cells as CD8+CD4-CCR7+CD45RA+ for sorting. Concerning this clonotype: Antigen specificity is unknown. A single base separates this from a much larger clone, so it may be a read error.

Preparation methods for the bulk TCR libraries were those previously described, with listed TCR primers. A single record per CDR3 protein comes from TCRdb applying MiXCR to the PCR reads. Here the sample spans about 500,000 distinct CDR3 sequences, 25% being singletons. CDR3 length: 16 amino acids. J was trimmed by 8 bases and V by 0 bases; bases with no gene match: 5. Per germline, CDR1 MNHEY and CDR2 SVGAGI. Sample: naive CD8+ T cells from blood, with Jurkat cell RNA spiked in. Described subset: FACS-sorted CD8+CD4-CCR7+CD45RA+ naive T cells. V usage is TRBV6-5 and J usage is TRBJ2-1; 12 positions match TRBD2. The TCR comes from a human donor in good health. Some libraries in this study had Jurkat cell RNA spiked in. The CDR3 protein is CASSYSSLAGGHEQFF. DNA of the CDR3: TGTGCCAGCAGTTACTCTAGCCTAGCGGGAGGGCATGAGCAGTTCTTC.